The 14 T cell receptor beta chains below come from one sample, sequenced in a study of CD8 T cells in Susac syndrome. Roughly 0.45 to 1 ug RNA was reverse transcribed with random hexamers. TCRdb itself ran the immunoSEQ multiplex PCR reads through MiXCR, one entry per CDR3 protein. The data contain some 150,000 distinct CDR3 sequences, over 85% of them singletons. The sample comprised CD8+ T cells from PBMCs. The receptors here all came from a human donor in good health.

This rearrangement joins TRBV9 to TRBJ2-2; a possible D gene is TRBD2 (7 bases). Trimming removed 2 bases from V and 6 bases from J, with 17 bases in between. Germline CDR1 is SGDLS and CDR2 is YYNGEE. CDR3 length: 16 residues. This CDR3 is CASSVKGEGPPGELFF. The CDR3 region has the DNA TGTGCCAGCAGCGTTAAGGGGGAGGGCCCTCCCGGGGAGCTGTTTTTT.

V gene TRBV15 combines with J gene TRBJ1-1, with a weak D call TRBD1 (5 bases). This CDR3 spans 12 amino acids. Germline values: CDR1 LNHNV, CDR2 YYDKDF (reference sequence). V lost 3 bases, J lost 11 bases, and 13 bases lay in between. CDR3 coding DNA: TGTGCCACCAGCAGGGACACCCGGTGGGCTTTCTTT. Protein sequence: CATSRDTRWAFF.

This clonotype was seen a handful of times. V usage is TRBV5-6 and J usage is TRBJ2-1; D not certain. Germline V lookup: CDR1 SGHDT, CDR2 YYEEEE. CDR3 size: 12 residues. With 0 bases removed from V and 6 bases from J, the gap between germline ends came to 4 bases. The CDR3 sequence: CASSLVLNEQFF. Written as DNA, the CDR3 is TGTGCCAGCAGCTTGGTGCTCAATGAGCAGTTCTTC.

This sequence joins TRBV27 and TRBJ2-7; 7 bases align to TRBD1. The V gene end was trimmed by 4 bases and the J gene end by 2 bases; junction bases not matched to a gene: 5. This CDR3 has 14 amino acids. Germline V lookup: CDR1 MNHEY, CDR2 SMNVEV (reference sequence). CDR3 in amino acids: CASSWWDSTYEQYF. The CDR3 DNA reads as TGTGCCAGCAGTTGGTGGGACAGTACCTACGAGCAGTACTTC.

The V and J genes are TRBV7-6 and TRBJ2-7; 8 bases map to TRBD1. The V segment lost 5 bases and the J segment 6 bases; nucleotides outside the gene matches: 18. The CDR3 sequence is 17 residues long. Germline CDR1 is SGHVS and CDR2 is FNYEAQ. The CDR3 here is CASSPGTGPRSTSEQYF. CDR3 nucleotide sequence: TGTGCCAGCAGCCCCGGGACAGGACCCCGTTCCACCTCCGAGCAGTACTTC.

The chain carries TRBV28 and TRBJ2-1; D remains unclear. The CDR3 covers 16 residues. Between the trimmed V and J ends, which lost 5 bases and 5 bases, there was a span of 19 bases. The germline CDR1 and CDR2 sequences are MDHEN and SYDVKM. CDR3 loop: CASSQPRQLDNNEQFF. Here the CDR3 DNA reads TGTGCCAGCAGTCAGCCCAGGCAGCTAGACAACAATGAGCAGTTCTTC.

The chain carries TRBV7-3 and TRBJ2-3, with D perhaps being TRBD1 or TRBD2 (6 bases each). The germline gives CDR1 SGHTA, CDR2 FQGTGA. V lost 8 bases, J lost 0 bases, and 9 bases lay in between. The CDR3 consists of 13 residues. CDR3 sequence reads: CASQGTSTDTQYF. The CDR3 DNA follows: TGTGCCAGCCAGGGGACTAGCACAGATACGCAGTATTTT.

This clonotype was seen a few times. CDR3 residues: CASSPIGGGGQYF. CDR3 bases: TGCGCCAGCAGCCCTATCGGAGGAGGAGGGCAGTACTTC. V usage is TRBV5-1 and J usage is TRBJ2-7; D possibly corresponds to TRBD2 (5 bases). The germline V and J ends were trimmed by 4 bases and 9 bases, with 17 bases remaining between them. This CDR3 has 13 residues. Germline-derived CDR1 and CDR2 are SGHRS and YFSETQ.

The chain is built from TRBV20-1 and TRBJ2-5; perhaps TRBD2 as D (6 bases). Germline-derived CDR1 and CDR2 are DFQATT and SNEGSKA (reference sequence). With 3 bases removed from V and 4 bases from J, the gap between germline ends came to 15 bases. The length of the CDR3 is 14 residues. The CDR3 protein is CSASGGDFRETQYF. The CDR3 DNA is TGCAGTGCTAGCGGAGGGGACTTTAGAGAGACCCAGTACTTC.

The genes are TRBV4-3 and TRBJ2-1, with D unresolved. The germline V and J ends were trimmed by 3 bases and 8 bases, with 14 bases remaining between them. The CDR3 is 14 residues long. Germline-derived CDR1 and CDR2 are LGHNA and YSLEER. The CDR3, as DNA: TGCGCCAGCAGCCAGACTTCAAACCCCGATGAGCAGTTCTTC. Encoded protein: CASSQTSNPDEQFF.

The CDR3 bases are TGTGCCAGCAGTGAAAGTCAGGCCGAAGCTTTCTTT. Its protein is CASSESQAEAFF. The chain links TRBV25-1 to TRBJ1-1; no firm D call. Trimming stripped 2 bases from V and 8 bases from J, with 9 bases between. Germline-derived CDR1 and CDR2 are MGHDK and SYGVNS. The CDR3 is 12 residues long.

This chain links TRBV28 with TRBJ1-2, with D perhaps TRBD1 (5 bases). CDR3 length equals 13 residues. The germline V and J ends were trimmed by 6 bases and 7 bases, with 15 bases remaining between them. Germline loops: CDR1 MDHEN, CDR2 SYDVKM. The chain's CDR3 is CASSPGRAIGYTF. For the CDR3, the DNA is TGTGCCAGCAGCCCGGGACGTGCGATTGGCTACACCTTC.

The chain carries TRBV20-1 and TRBJ2-3; the match to TRBD1 covers 8 bases. Germline assignment: CDR1 DFQATT and CDR2 SNEGSKA (reference sequence). V lost 0 bases to trimming and J lost 4 bases; unmatched junction nucleotides: 9. The CDR3 consists of 16 residues. The CDR3 spells CSARDETGVSPDTQYF. DNA for the CDR3: TGCAGTGCTAGAGACGAGACAGGGGTATCACCAGATACGCAGTATTTT.

This clonotype has more than one count but fewer than ten. The chain links TRBV7-9 to TRBJ2-7, with D perhaps matching TRBD2 (5 bases). The V gene's germline CDR1 is SEHNR and CDR2 FQNEAQ (reference sequence). This CDR3 is 11 amino acids long. Trimming removed 10 bases from V and 4 bases from J, with 11 bases in between. The CDR3, as DNA: TGTGCCATCTTAGAGGGTTACGAGCAGTACTTC. It codes for CAILEGYEQYF.